The next 30 T cell receptor beta chains were all read from a single sample in a study of blood T cells in healthy people across ages. Using a J-beta primer mix together with a sample-barcoded 5' primer, a second PCR was run for about 7 to 12 cycles. TCRdb recomputed calls from the 5' RACE reads with MiXCR, one row per CDR3 protein. The data show 1 million or so distinct CDR3 sequences, 45% seen once. Sequencing input: blood. Receptor source: an older woman in good health.

This chain links TRBV5-6 with TRBJ2-7, with D maybe TRBD1 (5 bases). The CDR3 has 16 residues. Trimming shortened V by 0 bases and J by 4 bases, and 17 bases separated the two germline ends. CDR1 and CDR2 (germline): SGHDT, YYEEEE. The CDR3 DNA sequence: TGTGCCAGCAGCTTGGATCGTGGCAGGGCCGCTTACGAGCAGTACTTC. Its translation: CASSLDRGRAAYEQYF. The whole variable domain, filled in from reference TRBV5-6 and TRBJ2-7, reads DAGVTQSPTHLIKTRGQQVTLRCSPKSGHDTVSWYQQALGQGPQFIFQYYEEEERQRGNFPDRFSGHQFPNYSSELNVNALLLGDSALYLCASSLDRGRAAYEQYFGPGTRLTVT.

This clonotype was observed a few times. The chain uses TRBV27 and TRBJ2-5, with TRBD1 as a possible D gene (6 bases). Germline values: CDR1 MNHEY, CDR2 SMNVEV (reference sequence). This CDR3 spans 15 amino acids. V lost 5 bases and J lost 5, with 18 bases in between. CDR3 in DNA: TGTGCCAGCAGTGTGGGGCAGGGGTTGACGGAGACCCAGTACTTC. This codes for CASSVGQGLTETQYF.

The table lists this clonotype with a count of one. The chain is built from TRBV6-1 and TRBJ2-1; D may match TRBD1 or TRBD2 (5 bases each). Trimming took 6 bases from V and 1 from J, leaving 22 bases between them. This CDR3 region has 18 residues. Germline values: CDR1 MNHNS, CDR2 SASEGT. The CDR3 region is CASRKQARAVISYNEQFF. CDR3 in DNA: TGTGCCAGCAGAAAACAGGCTCGAGCGGTCATATCCTACAATGAGCAGTTCTTC.

V gene TRBV4-3 combines with J gene TRBJ2-7; TRBD1 matches at 9 bases. Germline values: CDR1 LGHNA, CDR2 YSLEER. This CDR3 comprises 16 residues. V was clipped by 0 bases and J by 3 bases; unmatched bases: 6. The chain's CDR3 is CASSQDDPGQGYEQYF. CDR3 in DNA: TGCGCCAGCAGCCAAGATGATCCGGGACAGGGCTACGAGCAGTACTTC.

Details on this clonotype: A read error is likely, as this CDR3 ends without the conserved phenylalanine or tryptophan. The V call is TRBV7-9, the J call TRBJ2-7; TRBD1 might be the D (7 bases). There are 14 residues in the CDR3. V was pared by 5 bases and J by 2 bases, with 13 bases between. Per germline, CDR1 SEHNR and CDR2 FQNEAQ (reference sequence). CDR3 nucleotide sequence: TGTGCCAGCAGCCTCGGGGGACAGACCTACGAGCAGTACTAC. Translating gives CASSLGGQTYEQYY.

V gene TRBV12-5 combines with J gene TRBJ2-1; possibly TRBD2 for D (6 bases). Germline V CDR1 and CDR2: LGHNT, FRNRAP. The germline V and J ends were trimmed by 6 bases and 3 bases, with 21 bases remaining between them. This CDR3 has 17 residues. CDR3 residues: CASGSSSGLPFYNEQFF. The CDR3 bases are TGTGCTAGTGGCTCATCCTCGGGACTCCCTTTCTACAATGAGCAGTTCTTC.

This clonotype has a single count. The CDR3, as DNA: TGTGCCAGCAGCCACCGAAGTACTAATGAAAAACTGTTTTTT. This codes for CASSHRSTNEKLFF. J is TRBJ1-4 and V is TRBV3-1, with D uncertain. The CDR3 has 14 amino acids. The V and J ends lost 3 bases and 2 bases respectively, with 7 bases between them. CDR1 and CDR2 from the germline V gene are LGHDT and YNNKEL (reference sequence).

The J gene is TRBJ2-1, the V gene TRBV10-3; D uncertain. Germline values: CDR1 ENHRY, CDR2 SYGVKD. The length of the CDR3 is 13 residues. The V and J ends lost 4 bases and 8 bases respectively, with 12 bases between them. The CDR3 here is CAISGNLGDEQFF. The CDR3 DNA sequence: TGTGCCATCAGTGGTAACCTCGGAGATGAGCAGTTCTTC.

V gene TRBV18 combines with J gene TRBJ2-5; D possibly corresponds to TRBD2 (5 bases). V was pared by 6 bases and J by 4 bases, with 15 bases between. The CDR3 sequence is 14 residues long. CDR1 and CDR2 from the germline V gene are KGHSH and LQKENI. Written as DNA, the CDR3 is TGTGCCAGCTCTCCAAAGACGAGCGGAGAGACCCAGTACTTC. Amino acids: CASSPKTSGETQYF.

The rearrangement uses TRBV30 and TRBJ1-6; 7 nucleotides agree with TRBD1. Germline V gene sequence: CDR1 GTSNPN, CDR2 SVGIG (reference sequence). Germline trimming cut 4 bases from V and 7 bases from J; bases unmatched to any gene: 16. CDR3 length: 17 amino acids. CDR3 bases: TGTGCCTGGACCTTTACCGGACAGGTCCTAGAAAATTCACCCCTCCACTTT. Translated, it gives CAWTFTGQVLENSPLHF.

This rearrangement joins TRBV6-5 to TRBJ1-4; 11 nucleotides agree with TRBD1. J lost 8 bases, V lost 6 bases, and 11 bases had no gene match. The CDR3 length is 16 residues. The germline V gene has CDR1 MNHEY and CDR2 SVGAGI. CDR3 sequence reads: CASSSDRGRVREKLFF. CDR3 sequence (DNA): TGTGCCAGCAGCTCGGACAGGGGGCGGGTGAGAGAAAAACTGTTTTTT.

This clonotype was recorded at least ten times. The chain carries TRBV12-3 or TRBV12-4 and TRBJ2-7; D gene uncertain. V shed 5 bases and J shed 2 bases, with 10 bases lying between them. The CDR3 consists of 13 residues. The CDR3 region is CASSVTRTYEQYF. CDR3 sequence (DNA): TGTGCCAGCAGTGTAACCCGGACCTACGAGCAGTACTTC.

The CDR3 reads CASSESSGTEQFF. CDR3 coding DNA: TGCGCCAGCAGTGAGTCGTCTGGGACTGAGCAGTTCTTC. This chain connects TRBV10-1 to TRBJ2-1; D may be TRBD1 or TRBD2 (5 bases each). This CDR3 has 13 residues. V was pared by 0 bases and J by 9 bases, with 9 bases between. In germline, CDR1 is WNHNN, CDR2 SYGVQD (reference sequence).

The chain recombines TRBV9 with TRBJ1-2; 10 bases agree with TRBD1. Germline assignment: CDR1 SGDLS and CDR2 YYNGEE. V lost 0 bases, J lost 7 bases, and 12 bases stayed unmatched. The CDR3 covers 17 residues. This CDR3 is CASSVASGTGALSGYTF. The DNA for the CDR3 is TGTGCCAGCAGCGTAGCTTCCGGGACAGGGGCCTTAAGTGGCTACACCTTC.

This clonotype was counted only a few times. DNA of the CDR3: TGTGCCAGCAGTAGGGACACCTCCTACAATGAGCAGTTCTTC. It translates to CASSRDTSYNEQFF. The rearrangement links TRBV27 to TRBJ2-1; D is possibly TRBD1 (6 bases). CDR1 is MNHEY and CDR2 is SMNVEV in the germline V gene (reference sequence). The CDR3 is 14 amino acids. Between the trimmed V and J ends, which lost 5 bases and 0 bases, there was a span of 8 bases.

The J gene is TRBJ2-2, the V gene TRBV5-1; TRBD2 matches at 10 bases. Germline V lookup: CDR1 SGHRS, CDR2 YFSETQ. With V trimmed by 5 bases and J by 4 bases, 8 bases remained unmatched. The CDR3 consists of 16 residues. The CDR3 loop reads CASRTGTSVITGELFF. Written as DNA, the CDR3 is TGCGCCAGCAGAACCGGGACTAGCGTTATCACCGGGGAGCTGTTTTTT.

The rearrangement links TRBV27 to TRBJ1-1; D gene unclear. V was cut by 6 bases and J by 4 bases, with 9 bases left in between. CDR3 length equals 12 residues. The germline V gene has CDR1 MNHEY and CDR2 SMNVEV (reference sequence). The CDR3 coding sequence is TGTGCCAGCAGCCGCCGGCGCACTGAAGCTTTCTTT. As protein: CASSRRRTEAFF.

A note on this clonotype: This may be a read error, as it is one base from a much larger clone. This chain joins TRBV7-2 and TRBJ2-1, with 7 bases fitting TRBD2. The CDR3 spans 16 residues. In germline, CDR1 is SGHTA, CDR2 FQGNSA. The CDR3 is CASSLDGGSSYNKQFF. CDR3 DNA sequence: TGTGCCAGCAGCTTAGACGGCGGGAGCTCCTACAATAAGCAGTTCTTC.

A few counts support this clonotype. This chain connects TRBV3-1 to TRBJ2-3; 10 bases map to TRBD1. V trimming: 4 bases; J trimming: 2 bases; junction bases outside the gene matches: 3. The CDR3 has 15 residues. CDR1 LGHDT and CDR2 YNNKEL come from the germline V gene (reference sequence). Here the CDR3 DNA reads TGTGCCAGCAGCCCGGGACAGGGGTTCACAGATACGCAGTATTTT. Translation gives CASSPGQGFTDTQYF.

V is TRBV28 and J is TRBJ1-5; D perhaps matches TRBD1 (5 bases). The CDR3 has 11 amino acids. Trimming cost V 9 bases and J 6 bases, with 9 bases left between them. Germline V gene data show CDR1 as MDHEN and CDR2 as SYDVKM. CDR3 amino acids: CASRGSQPQHF. As DNA, the CDR3 is TGTGCCAGTCGGGGGTCTCAGCCCCAGCATTTT. The complete variable domain, with remaining parts taken from reference TRBV28 and TRBJ1-5, reads DVKVTQSSRYLVKRTGEKVFLECVQDMDHENMFWYRQDPGLGLRLIYFSYDVKMKEKGDIPEGYSVSREKKERFSLILESASTNQTSMYLCASRGSQPQHFGDGTRLSIL.

This clonotype was recorded a few times. J is TRBJ2-4 and V is TRBV9; tentatively, D is TRBD1 (6 bases). Per the germline V gene, CDR1 is SGDLS and CDR2 is YYNGEE. V was shortened by 1 base and J by 8 bases, with 10 bases between the two germline ends. There are 13 residues in the CDR3. The CDR3 bases are TGTGCCAGCAGCGTAAGCAGGGGAGACATTCAGTACTTC. This codes for CASSVSRGDIQYF.

The chain carries TRBV6-5 and TRBJ2-5; D perhaps matches TRBD2 (5 bases). Trimming shortened V by 7 bases and J by 1 base, and 13 bases separated the two germline ends. Germline CDR1 reads MNHEY; CDR2 reads SVGAGI. This CDR3 region has 14 residues. CDR3 sequence (DNA): TGTGCCAGCACCCCTGAGGGAGCCCAAGAGACCCAGTACTTC. This sequence encodes CASTPEGAQETQYF.

This clonotype appeared once. Just one base apart from a much larger clone, this may be a read error. The DNA of the CDR3 is TGCAGTGCTTCCCTACTAGCGGGAGGGGACGAGCAGTCCTTC. Its translation is CSASLLAGGDEQSF. The chain links TRBV20-1 to TRBJ2-5, with 13 bases identical to TRBD2. This CDR3 contains 14 residues. CDR1 is DFQATT and CDR2 is SNEGSKA in the germline V gene (reference sequence).

This clonotype was recorded a few times. The chain is built from TRBV20-1 and TRBJ2-3; the match to TRBD2 covers 9 bases. V lost 7 bases, J lost 1 base, and 3 bases stayed unmatched. Germline assignment: CDR1 DFQATT and CDR2 SNEGSKA (reference sequence). This CDR3 comprises 13 residues. The CDR3: CSGRTSGTDTQYF. The CDR3 DNA sequence: TGCAGTGGACGGACTAGCGGCACAGATACGCAGTATTTT.

The chain is built from TRBV20-1 and TRBJ2-7; possibly TRBD1 or TRBD2 for D (5 bases each). Trimming stripped 1 base from V and 5 bases from J, with 15 bases between. Germline lookup yields CDR1 DFQATT and CDR2 SNEGSKA (reference sequence). The CDR3 loop spans 14 amino acids. CDR3 sequence: CSARGGIRDHEQYF. The CDR3 region has the DNA TGCAGTGCTAGAGGGGGGATTCGGGATCACGAGCAGTACTTC.

This CDR3 reads CASRPGLAGSLSGANVLTF. CDR3 bases: TGTGCCAGCAGGCCCGGACTAGCGGGCTCCCTCTCTGGGGCCAACGTCCTGACTTTC. This rearrangement joins TRBV28 to TRBJ2-6; 11 positions agree with TRBD2. CDR3 length equals 19 residues. Germline V CDR1 and CDR2: MDHEN, SYDVKM. Trimming at V came to 6 bases and at J to 0 bases, leaving 10 bases not matched to a gene.

DNA of the CDR3: TGCAGTGCTAGAGCTAACTTACTGGGCACCGGGGAGCTGTTTTTT. This encodes CSARANLLGTGELFF. The V and J genes are TRBV20-1 and TRBJ2-2; D gene uncertain. The V gene lost 1 base and the J gene lost 4 bases, with 13 bases spanning the gap. Germline-derived CDR1 and CDR2 are DFQATT and SNEGSKA (reference sequence). This CDR3 is 15 amino acids long.

This sequence joins TRBV15 and TRBJ2-7; D is unresolved. Germline lookup yields CDR1 LNHNV and CDR2 YYDKDF (reference sequence). The CDR3 is 14 amino acids. Trimming left V 5 bases short and J 2 bases short, with 13 bases between. CDR3 protein: CATSVGPFPYEQYF. The CDR3 coding sequence is TGTGCCACCAGCGTAGGCCCCTTCCCCTACGAGCAGTACTTC.

This clonotype came up a few times. V usage is TRBV15 and J usage is TRBJ1-2; perhaps TRBD1 as D (6 bases). Trimming took 0 bases from V and 8 from J, leaving 10 bases between them. Germline V lookup: CDR1 LNHNV, CDR2 YYDKDF (reference sequence). This CDR3 contains 13 residues. CDR3 in DNA: TGTGCCACCAGCAGAGATATTCAGGGGGGCTACACCTTC. Translation gives CATSRDIQGGYTF. Variable domain in full (rest from reference TRBV15 and TRBJ1-2): DAMVIQNPRYQVTQFGKPVTLSCSQTLNHNVMYWYQQKSSQAPKLLFHYYDKDFNNEADTPDNFQSRRPNTSFCFLDIRSPGLGDTAMYLCATSRDIQGGYTFGSGTRLTVV.

The chain links TRBV4-1 to TRBJ2-3, with D unresolved. V was clipped by 4 bases and J by 4 bases, with 12 bases between them. In germline, CDR1 is MGHRA, CDR2 YSYEKL. The CDR3 has 14 residues. DNA of the CDR3: TGCGCCAGCAGCCTAAAGCCGGCTTCAGATACGCAGTATTTT. This gives the protein CASSLKPASDTQYF.